These 24 T cell receptor beta chains originate from one sample sequenced in a study of cytomegalovirus exposure and HLA in healthy donors. The PCR made use of 60 Vbeta and 13 Jbeta primers. Clones were read by immunoSEQ multiplex PCR, and TCRdb kept only the in-frame ones, dropping some. The sample has about 85,000 clones, about 80% seen once. The sequenced sample was PBMCs. Receptor source: a woman aged 50 to 60 in good health and CMV-seropositive.

The V call is TRBV6-6, the J call TRBJ2-2; D might be TRBD2 (5 bases). Germline V CDR1 and CDR2: MNHNY, SVGAGI (reference sequence). V dropped 8 bases and J dropped 6 bases, with 7 bases sitting between them. The CDR3 is 11 amino acids. The CDR3 DNA is TGTGCCAGCTTCGGGGCCGGGGAGCTGTTTTTT. It codes for CASFGAGELFF.

The chain employs TRBV7-9 and TRBJ1-4; perhaps TRBD1 as D (6 bases). The germline V gene encodes CDR1 SEHNR and CDR2 FQNEAQ (reference sequence). CDR3 length: 14 residues. The V gene lost 5 bases and the J gene lost 1 base, with 8 bases spanning the gap. The CDR3 reads CASSPDRTNEKLFF. The CDR3 nucleotides are TGTGCCAGCAGCCCGGACAGAACTAATGAAAAACTGTTTTTT.

The chain combines TRBV6-5 with TRBJ1-5, with D perhaps TRBD1 (5 bases). This CDR3 comprises 13 residues. Between the trimmed V and J ends, which lost 5 bases and 1 base, there was a span of 6 bases. Germline loops: CDR1 MNHEY, CDR2 SVGAGI. The CDR3 DNA is TGTGCCAGCAGTAGGACAAGCAATCAGCCCCAGCATTTT. This gives the protein CASSRTSNQPQHF.

V is TRBV9 and J is TRBJ2-1; TRBD2 might be the D (6 bases). CDR1 and CDR2 from the germline V gene are SGDLS and YYNGEE. Trimming removed 2 bases from V and 10 bases from J, with 19 bases in between. The CDR3 extends over 15 amino acids. CDR3 sequence: CASSVETSQVGEQFF. The CDR3, as DNA: TGTGCCAGCAGCGTCGAAACTAGCCAGGTTGGGGAGCAGTTCTTC.

This sequence joins TRBV5-1 and TRBJ1-1, with TRBD1 as a possible D gene (5 bases). This CDR3 has 13 amino acids. V was clipped by 5 bases and J by 6 bases, with 14 bases between them. Germline V CDR1 and CDR2: SGHRS, YFSETQ. In DNA form, the CDR3 reads TGCGCCAGCAGAGGACACCGGGCGCCTGAAGCTTTCTTT. This gives the protein CASRGHRAPEAFF. Full variable domain (rest looked up from reference TRBV5-1 and TRBJ1-1): KAGVTQTPRYLIKTRGQQVTLSCSPISGHRSVSWYQQTPGQGLQFLFEYFSETQRNKGNFPGRFSGRQFSNSRSEMNVSTLELGDSALYLCASRGHRAPEAFFGQGTRLTVV.

V gene TRBV10-3 combines with J gene TRBJ2-5; no definite D call. The CDR3 length is 12 residues. V was trimmed by 1 base and J by 5 bases, leaving 5 bases between them. Germline-derived CDR1 and CDR2 are ENHRY and SYGVKD. The CDR3 sequence is CAISEWRETQYF. CDR3 in DNA: TGTGCCATCAGTGAGTGGCGGGAGACCCAGTACTTC.

This clone showed up just a few times. The DNA for the CDR3 is TGCGCCAGCAGCTTGTTGGACAGGGGTCACCCTGAGCAGTTCTTC. It is translated as CASSLLDRGHPEQFF. V gene TRBV5-1 combines with J gene TRBJ2-1; 9 bases match TRBD1. This CDR3 has 15 residues. Losses at the gene ends were 1 base for V and 9 bases for J; bases not matched to a gene: 8. Germline V gene sequence: CDR1 SGHRS, CDR2 YFSETQ.

The J gene is TRBJ1-2, the V gene TRBV29-1, with D possibly TRBD1 on 6 matching bases. The CDR3 consists of 12 residues. CDR1 is SQVTM and CDR2 is ANQGSEA in the germline V gene. V was cut by 7 bases and J by 7 bases, with 16 bases left in between. The CDR3 sequence: CSGGGRESGYTF. In nucleotides, the CDR3 is TGCAGCGGGGGGGGCAGGGAGTCTGGCTACACCTTC.

The table lists this clone with a count of one. V is TRBV10-1 and J is TRBJ1-2; D uncertain. There are 13 residues in the CDR3. V dropped 2 bases and J dropped 1 base, with 5 bases sitting between them. Germline CDR1 reads WNHNN; CDR2 reads SYGVQD (reference sequence). The CDR3 nucleotides read TGCGCCAGCAGTGAGAACAGTAACTATGGCTACACCTTC. As protein: CASSENSNYGYTF.

The chain carries TRBV7-9 and TRBJ1-5; D gene ambiguous. Looked up from germline, CDR1 is SEHNR and CDR2 is FQNEAQ (reference sequence). The CDR3 totals 12 residues. The germline V and J ends were trimmed by 8 bases and 1 base, with 6 bases remaining between them. The CDR3 coding sequence is TGTGCCAGCTCGGGGAGCAATCAGCCCCAGCATTTT. It is translated as CASSGSNQPQHF.

The V gene is TRBV5-8, the J gene TRBJ2-7; D gene unclear. Trimming took 0 bases from V and 6 from J, leaving 7 bases between them. The CDR3 is 12 amino acids. Germline V gene sequence: CDR1 SGHTS, CDR2 YDEGEE. The CDR3 protein is CASSLGASEQYF. CDR3 coding DNA: TGTGCCAGCAGCTTGGGGGCCTCCGAGCAGTACTTC.

This clone has only a few counts. This chain uses TRBV25-1 with TRBJ2-4; a possible D gene is TRBD1 (5 bases). Between the trimmed V and J ends, which lost 3 bases and 8 bases, there was a span of 14 bases. Germline CDR1 is MGHDK and CDR2 is SYGVNS. The CDR3 runs 14 residues. CDR3 DNA: TGTGCCAGCAGTGATACAGGTCCCATCCACATTCAGTACTTC. Amino acid sequence: CASSDTGPIHIQYF.

The V gene is TRBV9, the J gene TRBJ2-2, with TRBD2 matching 9 bases. This CDR3 has 16 residues. CDR1 SGDLS and CDR2 YYNGEE come from the germline V gene. V shed 2 bases, J shed 5 bases, and the junction held 7 bases outside the gene matches. CDR3 sequence (DNA): TGTGCCAGCAGCGTGTCCGGGACTAGCTTGACCGGGGAGCTGTTTTTT. As protein: CASSVSGTSLTGELFF.

This clone is a singleton in its sample. The chain combines TRBV6-5 with TRBJ1-1; D unclear. The CDR3 loop spans 13 amino acids. Trimming cost V 0 bases and J 1 base, with 3 bases left between them. Per the germline V gene, CDR1 is MNHEY and CDR2 is SVGAGI. The DNA of the CDR3 is TGTGCCAGCAGTTACTCTAGGAACACTGAAGCTTTCTTT. Its translation is CASSYSRNTEAFF.

The chain couples TRBV6-1 to TRBJ1-4; TRBD1 aligns across 7 bases. Unmatched junction bases numbered 9, after V lost 7 bases and J lost 7 bases. Germline V lookup: CDR1 MNHNS, CDR2 SASEGT. This CDR3 region has 14 residues. The CDR3 bases are TGTGCCAGCACCGGACAGGCTTTTGGTGAAAAACTGTTTTTT. Its protein product is CASTGQAFGEKLFF.

The V and J genes are TRBV6-5 and TRBJ1-5; 8 bases map to TRBD1. Germline loops: CDR1 MNHEY, CDR2 SVGAGI. V gave up 5 bases and J gave up 3 bases; unmatched junction bases: 6. The CDR3 length is 15 residues. The CDR3 DNA is TGTGCCAGCAGTGGACAGGGAGGTAACAATCAGCCCCAGCATTTT. Its protein product is CASSGQGGNNQPQHF.

The rearrangement uses TRBV30 and TRBJ1-5; D is undetermined. V lost 3 bases and J lost 6, with 18 bases in between. The germline CDR1 and CDR2 sequences are GTSNPN and SVGIG (reference sequence). CDR3 length: 15 residues. CDR3 region: CAWSRQVSPSQPQHF. The CDR3 DNA is TGTGCCTGGAGCCGTCAGGTTTCCCCGAGTCAGCCCCAGCATTTT. Together with reference TRBV30 and TRBJ1-5, the CDR3 gives the full variable domain: SQTIHQWPATLVQPVGSPLSLECTVEGTSNPNLYWYRQAAGRGLQLLFYSVGIGQISSEVPQNLSASRPQDRQFILSSKKLLLSDSGFYLCAWSRQVSPSQPQHFGDGTRLSIL.

This clone was recorded a few times. The chain recombines TRBV30 with TRBJ1-5; D not certain. V was pared by 3 bases and J by 2 bases, with 8 bases between. The CDR3 covers 13 residues. Germline V lookup: CDR1 GTSNPN, CDR2 SVGIG (reference sequence). In nucleotides, the CDR3 is TGTGCCTGGAGCACAGCCCGCAATCAGCCCCAGCATTTT. This encodes CAWSTARNQPQHF.

The J gene is TRBJ1-1, the V gene TRBV14, with 7 bases fitting TRBD1. This CDR3 contains 13 residues. J was trimmed by 7 bases and V by 2 bases; bases with no gene match: 4. CDR1 is SGHDN, CDR2 FVKESK, per germline. The CDR3 bases are TGTGCCAGCAGCCAACGAAGGACAGGTGAAGCTTTCTTT. Translated: CASSQRRTGEAFF.

The chain joins TRBV7-3 to TRBJ2-6; no definite D call. Trimming took 2 bases from V and 0 from J, leaving 8 bases between them. Germline values: CDR1 SGHTA, CDR2 FQGTGA. The CDR3 extends over 16 amino acids. CDR3 residues: CASSLGRSSGANVLTF. As DNA, the CDR3 is TGTGCCAGCAGCTTAGGTCGGAGCTCTGGGGCCAACGTCCTGACTTTC.

The rearrangement links TRBV19 to TRBJ1-5, with D possibly being TRBD1 (5 bases). This CDR3 has 16 residues. V was pared by 3 bases and J by 2 bases, with 14 bases between. Germline V CDR1 and CDR2: LNHDA, SQIVND (reference sequence). CDR3 region: CASSIFLRRGNQPQHF. The CDR3 DNA follows: TGTGCCAGTAGTATTTTTTTGCGCAGGGGCAATCAGCCCCAGCATTTT.

With regard to this clone: One base separates it from a far larger clone, so it is likely a read error. Other DNA sequences in this sample translate to the same CDR3. This chain uses TRBV6-1 with TRBJ1-2; TRBD1 might be the D (5 bases). The CDR3 has 15 residues. CDR1 is MNHNS and CDR2 is SASEGT in the germline V gene. The ends were cut back, 3 bases at V and 5 bases at J, with 16 bases in the middle. Written as DNA, the CDR3 is TGTGCCAGCAGTGATACACCCGACAGCCCTTATGGCTACACCTTC. This encodes CASSDTPDSPYGYTF.

The J gene is TRBJ2-1, the V gene TRBV6-6, with a weak D call TRBD2 (7 bases). The V gene's germline CDR1 is MNHNY and CDR2 SVGAGI (reference sequence). V was trimmed by 4 bases and J by 3 bases, leaving 13 bases between them. The CDR3 loop spans 15 amino acids. CDR3 region: CASSSRGAHYNEQFF. CDR3 nucleotides: TGTGCCAGCAGTTCCCGGGGGGCCCACTACAATGAGCAGTTCTTC.

The V call is TRBV9, the J call TRBJ2-7; 7 nucleotides line up with TRBD2. The CDR3 runs 12 residues. V was clipped by 4 bases and J by 6 bases; unmatched bases: 4. Germline V gene sequence: CDR1 SGDLS, CDR2 YYNGEE. In DNA form, the CDR3 reads TGTGCCAGCAGCACCCGGGGGGTCGAGCAGTACGTC. This gives the protein CASSTRGVEQYV.